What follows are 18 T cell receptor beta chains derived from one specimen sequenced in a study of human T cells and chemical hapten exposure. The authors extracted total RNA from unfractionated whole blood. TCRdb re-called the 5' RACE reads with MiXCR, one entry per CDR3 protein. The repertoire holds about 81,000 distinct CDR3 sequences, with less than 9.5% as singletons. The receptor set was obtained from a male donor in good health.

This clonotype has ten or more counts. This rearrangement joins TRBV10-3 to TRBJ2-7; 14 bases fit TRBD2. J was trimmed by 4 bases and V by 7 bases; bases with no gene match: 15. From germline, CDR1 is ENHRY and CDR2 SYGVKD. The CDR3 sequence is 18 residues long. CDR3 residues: CAITPGLAGVPTKYEQYF. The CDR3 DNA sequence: TGTGCCATCACCCCGGGACTAGCGGGAGTTCCAACCAAGTACGAGCAGTACTTC.

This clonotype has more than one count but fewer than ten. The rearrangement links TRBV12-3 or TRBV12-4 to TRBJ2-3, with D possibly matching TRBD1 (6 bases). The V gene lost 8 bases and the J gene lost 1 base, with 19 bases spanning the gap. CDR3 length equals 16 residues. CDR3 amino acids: CASSPNSGERTDTQYF. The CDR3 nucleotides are TGTGCCAGCTCTCCTAATTCAGGGGAACGCACAGATACGCAGTATTTT.

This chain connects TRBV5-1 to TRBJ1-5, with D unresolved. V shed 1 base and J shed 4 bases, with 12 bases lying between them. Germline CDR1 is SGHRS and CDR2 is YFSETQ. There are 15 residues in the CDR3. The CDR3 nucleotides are TGCGCCAGCAGCTTGCGGGGAGGAGGAAATCAGCCCCAGCATTTT. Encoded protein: CASSLRGGGNQPQHF.

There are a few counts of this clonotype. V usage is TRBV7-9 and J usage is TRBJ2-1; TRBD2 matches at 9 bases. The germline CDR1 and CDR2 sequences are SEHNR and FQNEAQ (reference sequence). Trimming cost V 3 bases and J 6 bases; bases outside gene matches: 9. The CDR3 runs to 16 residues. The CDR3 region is CASSFTGTSKRNEQFF. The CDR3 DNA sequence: TGTGCCAGCAGCTTCACCGGGACTAGCAAGCGCAATGAGCAGTTCTTC.

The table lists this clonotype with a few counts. CDR3 bases: TGTGCCAGCAGCCAAGTAGGGCTAGCGGGAGCTCTTAGCCCCTACGAGCAGTACTTC. Its protein is CASSQVGLAGALSPYEQYF. The rearrangement links TRBV4-2 to TRBJ2-7; 10 bases agree with TRBD2. Germline V gives CDR1 LGHNA, CDR2 YNFKEQ. The CDR3 has 19 residues. Trimming cost V 1 base and J 2 bases; bases outside gene matches: 14.

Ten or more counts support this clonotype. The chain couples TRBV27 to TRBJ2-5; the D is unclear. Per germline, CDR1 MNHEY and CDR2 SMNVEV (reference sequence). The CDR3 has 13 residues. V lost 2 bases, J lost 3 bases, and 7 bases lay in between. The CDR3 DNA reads TGTGCCAGCAGTTTAGAAGGAAAAGAGACCCAGTACTTC. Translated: CASSLEGKETQYF.

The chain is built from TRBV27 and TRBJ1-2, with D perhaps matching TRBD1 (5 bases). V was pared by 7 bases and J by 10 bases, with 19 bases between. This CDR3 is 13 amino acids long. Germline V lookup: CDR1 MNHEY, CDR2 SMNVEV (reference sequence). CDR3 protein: CASIGEGATSYTF. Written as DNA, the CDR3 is TGTGCCAGCATAGGAGAAGGGGCCACGTCCTACACCTTC.

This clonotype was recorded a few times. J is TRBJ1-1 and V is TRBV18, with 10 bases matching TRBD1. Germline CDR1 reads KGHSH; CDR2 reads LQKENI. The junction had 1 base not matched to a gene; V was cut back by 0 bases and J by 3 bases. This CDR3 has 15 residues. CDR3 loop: CASSPPDRGYTEAFF. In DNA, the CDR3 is TGTGCCAGCTCACCACCGGACAGGGGGTACACTGAAGCTTTCTTT.

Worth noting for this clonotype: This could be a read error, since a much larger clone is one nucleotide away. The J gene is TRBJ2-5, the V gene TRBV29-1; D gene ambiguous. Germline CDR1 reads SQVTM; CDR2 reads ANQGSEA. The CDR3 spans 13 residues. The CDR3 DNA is TGCAGCGTTGAAGGTCAGGACCAAGGGACCCAGTACTTC. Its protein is CSVEGQDQGTQYF.

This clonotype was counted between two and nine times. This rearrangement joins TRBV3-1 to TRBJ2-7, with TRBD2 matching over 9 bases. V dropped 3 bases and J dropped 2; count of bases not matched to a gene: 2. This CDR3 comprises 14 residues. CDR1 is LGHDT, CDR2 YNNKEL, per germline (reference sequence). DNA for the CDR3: TGTGCCAGCAGCCAGACTAGCGGAGCCTACGAGCAGTACTTC. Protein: CASSQTSGAYEQYF.

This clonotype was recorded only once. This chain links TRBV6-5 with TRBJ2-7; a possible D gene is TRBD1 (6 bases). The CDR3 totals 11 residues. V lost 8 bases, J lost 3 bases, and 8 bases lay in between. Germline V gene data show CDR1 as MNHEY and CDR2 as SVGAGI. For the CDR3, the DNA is TGTGCCAGCGGCAGGGGCTACGAGCAGTACTTC. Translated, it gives CASGRGYEQYF.

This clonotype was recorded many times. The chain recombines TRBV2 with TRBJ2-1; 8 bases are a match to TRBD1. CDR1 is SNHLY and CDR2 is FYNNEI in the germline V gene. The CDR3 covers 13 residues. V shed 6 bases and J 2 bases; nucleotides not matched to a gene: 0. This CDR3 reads CASRGQAYNEQFF. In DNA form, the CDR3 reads TGTGCCAGCAGGGGACAGGCCTACAATGAGCAGTTCTTC.

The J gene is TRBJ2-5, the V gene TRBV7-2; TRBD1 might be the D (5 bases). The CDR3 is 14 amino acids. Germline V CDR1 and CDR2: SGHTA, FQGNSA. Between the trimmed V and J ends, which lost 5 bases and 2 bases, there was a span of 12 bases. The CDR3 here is CASSPQGGQETQYF. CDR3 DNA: TGTGCCAGCAGCCCCCAGGGTGGGCAAGAGACCCAGTACTTC.

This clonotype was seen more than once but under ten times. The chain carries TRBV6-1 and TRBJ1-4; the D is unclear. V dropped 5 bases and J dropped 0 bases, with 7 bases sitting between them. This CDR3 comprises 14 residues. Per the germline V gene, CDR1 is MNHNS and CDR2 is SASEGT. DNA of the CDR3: TGTGCCAGCAGTCTCTTTGCAACTAATGAAAAACTGTTTTTT. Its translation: CASSLFATNEKLFF.

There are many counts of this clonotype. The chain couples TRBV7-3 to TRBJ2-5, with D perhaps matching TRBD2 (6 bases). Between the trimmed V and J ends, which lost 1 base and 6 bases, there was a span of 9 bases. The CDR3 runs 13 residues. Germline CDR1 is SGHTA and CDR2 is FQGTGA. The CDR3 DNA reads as TGTGCCAGCAGCTTAAGCGGGGAAAAGACCCAGTACTTC. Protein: CASSLSGEKTQYF.

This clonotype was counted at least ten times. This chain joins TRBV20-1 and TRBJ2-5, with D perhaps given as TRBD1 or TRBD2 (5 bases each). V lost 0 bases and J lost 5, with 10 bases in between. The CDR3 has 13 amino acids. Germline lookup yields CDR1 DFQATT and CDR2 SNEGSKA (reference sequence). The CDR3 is CSARDGGGETQYF. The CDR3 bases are TGCAGTGCTAGAGATGGGGGTGGGGAGACCCAGTACTTC.

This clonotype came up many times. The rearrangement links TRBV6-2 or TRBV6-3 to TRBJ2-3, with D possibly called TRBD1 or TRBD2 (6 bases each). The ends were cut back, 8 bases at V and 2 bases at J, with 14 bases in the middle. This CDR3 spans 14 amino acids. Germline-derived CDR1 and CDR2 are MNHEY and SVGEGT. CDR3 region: CASHGGSNTDTQYF. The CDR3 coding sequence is TGTGCCAGCCACGGGGGCAGCAACACAGATACGCAGTATTTT.

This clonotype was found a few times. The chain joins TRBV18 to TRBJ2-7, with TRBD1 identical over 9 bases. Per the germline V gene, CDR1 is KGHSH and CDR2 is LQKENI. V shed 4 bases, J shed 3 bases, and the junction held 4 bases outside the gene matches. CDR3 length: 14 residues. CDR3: CASSHPTGGYEQYF. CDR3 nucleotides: TGTGCCAGCTCACACCCGACAGGGGGCTACGAGCAGTACTTC.